The 12 T cell receptor beta chains below all came from one sample that was sequenced in a study of cytomegalovirus exposure and HLA in healthy donors. PCR was performed using 60 Vbeta and 13 Jbeta primers. The repertoire was sequenced with immunoSEQ multiplex PCR; TCRdb's copy has only in-frame clones and lacks some. Among about 200,000 clones listed, around 74% were seen once. Sequencing input: PBMCs. The receptor set was obtained from a girl under 18 in good health and CMV-seropositive.

The chain couples TRBV2 to TRBJ2-2; TRBD2 agrees at 13 bases. The junction had 15 bases not matched to a gene; V was cut back by 7 bases and J by 7 bases. The germline gives CDR1 SNHLY, CDR2 FYNNEI. This CDR3 spans 18 amino acids. The CDR3 DNA reads as TGTGCCAGCACCCCCTTTGGTACTAGCGGGGGGGCCGGCGGGGAGCTGTTTTTT. As protein: CASTPFGTSGGAGGELFF.

The CDR3 is CASSLNLAPGETQYF. The CDR3 DNA reads as TGTGCCAGCAGCTTAAACCTAGCGCCAGGGGAGACCCAGTACTTC. The chain couples TRBV7-9 to TRBJ2-5, with a possible D match to TRBD2 (6 bases). The V and J ends lost 2 bases and 5 bases respectively, with 15 bases between them. This CDR3 is built from 15 residues. Per germline, CDR1 SEHNR and CDR2 FQNEAQ (reference sequence).

The sample holds a few counts of this clone. The chain uses TRBV19 and TRBJ2-5; TRBD2 agrees at 8 bases. Germline CDR1 and CDR2: LNHDA and SQIVND (reference sequence). The junction had 9 bases not matched to a gene; V was cut back by 5 bases and J by 4 bases. The CDR3 runs 15 residues. CDR3 protein: CASSLGSRGGETQYF. The DNA for the CDR3 is TGTGCCAGTAGTCTAGGGAGTCGGGGGGGAGAGACCCAGTACTTC. Supplemented by reference TRBV19 and TRBJ2-5, the full variable domain reads DGGITQSPKYLFRKEGQNVTLSCEQNLNHDAMYWYRQDPGQGLRLIYYSQIVNDFQKGDIAEGYSVSREKKESFPLTVTSAQKNPTAFYLCASSLGSRGGETQYFGPGTRLLVL.

As to this clone: Other DNA sequences in the same sample also yield this CDR3. The V gene is TRBV27, the J gene TRBJ2-7; D possibly corresponds to TRBD2 (5 bases). Germline V gene lookup returns CDR1 MNHEY and CDR2 SMNVEV (reference sequence). CDR3 length equals 13 residues. V gave up 6 bases and J gave up 3 bases, with 12 bases separating them. CDR3 DNA sequence: TGTGCCAGCAGCCTCGGACTGAGCTACGAGCAGTACTTC. Protein sequence: CASSLGLSYEQYF.

V usage is TRBV7-2 and J usage is TRBJ2-1; 12 nucleotides line up with TRBD1. The V gene's germline CDR1 is SGHTA and CDR2 FQGNSA. The J segment lost 9 bases and the V segment lost 1 base, leaving 10 bases of the junction unmatched. The CDR3 runs 17 residues. Written as DNA, the CDR3 is TGTGCCAGCAGCTTAGTTTATATCGGGACAGGGGGCTCTGAGCAGTTCTTC. Protein product: CASSLVYIGTGGSEQFF.

The DNA of the CDR3 is TGTGCCAGCTCCCTCGGACAGGACCCCTACAATGAGCAGTTCTTC. Translating it yields CASSLGQDPYNEQFF. The chain employs TRBV18 and TRBJ2-1, with 7 bases lining up with TRBD1. CDR3 length equals 15 residues. Per germline, CDR1 KGHSH and CDR2 LQKENI. V trimming: 6 bases; J trimming: 2 bases; junction bases outside the gene matches: 7.

V usage is TRBV30 and J usage is TRBJ2-7, with D maybe TRBD1 (5 bases). CDR3 size: 12 residues. CDR1 and CDR2 (germline): GTSNPN, SVGIG (reference sequence). V was shortened by 5 bases and J by 2 bases, with 10 bases between the two germline ends. The CDR3 protein is CAWARATYEQYF. The CDR3 coding sequence is TGTGCCTGGGCCAGGGCCACCTACGAGCAGTACTTC. The entire variable domain, with the rest obtained from reference TRBV30 and TRBJ2-7, is as follows: SQTIHQWPATLVQPVGSPLSLECTVEGTSNPNLYWYRQAAGRGLQLLFYSVGIGQISSEVPQNLSASRPQDRQFILSSKKLLLSDSGFYLCAWARATYEQYFGPGTRLTVT.

This chain's CDR3 is CASSYRDRAGYGYTF. For the CDR3, the DNA is TGTGCCAGCAGTTACCGGGACAGGGCCGGCTATGGCTACACCTTC. V is TRBV6-5 and J is TRBJ1-2; 9 bases map to TRBD1. The CDR3 contains 15 residues. Unmatched junction bases numbered 5, after V lost 2 bases and J lost 4 bases. CDR1 is MNHEY, CDR2 SVGAGI, per germline.

The chain employs TRBV6-1 and TRBJ1-2, with a tentative D call TRBD1 (6 bases). CDR3 length: 14 residues. CDR1 MNHNS and CDR2 SASEGT come from the germline V gene. Deletions cut 9 bases from V and 4 bases from J, with 18 bases between. CDR3 sequence: CASPAGALGYGYTF. The CDR3 region has the DNA TGTGCCAGTCCAGCGGGGGCGCTTGGCTATGGCTACACCTTC.

The chain carries TRBV19 and TRBJ2-5, with D possibly TRBD2 on 5 matching bases. Trimming removed 4 bases from V and 7 bases from J, with 16 bases in between. The CDR3 loop spans 14 amino acids. Germline values: CDR1 LNHDA, CDR2 SQIVND (reference sequence). The CDR3 DNA follows: TGTGCCAGTAGTAAACCCAAGGACGAGGGGACCCAGTACTTC. Encoded protein: CASSKPKDEGTQYF.

The rearrangement links TRBV7-2 to TRBJ2-1; a weak D match, TRBD2 (6 bases). Looked up from germline, CDR1 is SGHTA and CDR2 is FQGNSA. Between the trimmed V and J ends, which lost 5 bases and 8 bases, there was a span of 22 bases. CDR3 size: 16 residues. Here the CDR3 DNA reads TGTGCCAGCAGCCCCGGGTGGGGGGACCGCGGCGATGAGCAGTTCTTC. It codes for CASSPGWGDRGDEQFF.

This clone is a singleton in its sample. The chain employs TRBV10-3 and TRBJ1-3, with D perhaps TRBD1 (6 bases). The V gene's germline CDR1 is ENHRY and CDR2 SYGVKD. This CDR3 is built from 16 residues. V lost 4 bases and J 4 bases, leaving 17 bases between the germline ends. The CDR3 sequence: CAISAVSRGEGNTIYF. The CDR3 DNA reads TGTGCCATCAGTGCGGTGAGCAGGGGCGAAGGAAACACCATATATTTT.